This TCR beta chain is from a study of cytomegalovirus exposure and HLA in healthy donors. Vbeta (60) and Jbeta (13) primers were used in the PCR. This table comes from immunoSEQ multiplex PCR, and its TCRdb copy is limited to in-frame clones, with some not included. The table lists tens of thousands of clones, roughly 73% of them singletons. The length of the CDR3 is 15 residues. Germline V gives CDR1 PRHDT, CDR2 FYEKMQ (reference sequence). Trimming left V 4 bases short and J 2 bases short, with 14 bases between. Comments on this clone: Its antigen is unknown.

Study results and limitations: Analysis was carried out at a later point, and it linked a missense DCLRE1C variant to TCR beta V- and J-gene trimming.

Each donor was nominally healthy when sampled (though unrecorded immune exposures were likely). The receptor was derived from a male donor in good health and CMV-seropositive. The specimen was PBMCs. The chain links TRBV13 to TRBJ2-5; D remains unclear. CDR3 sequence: CASSSKTNLQETQYF. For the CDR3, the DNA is TGTGCCAGCAGCTCCAAGACAAACCTTCAAGAGACCCAGTACTTC.